This entry lists 21 T cell receptor beta chains sequenced from one sample in a study of T cell repertoires in cytomegalovirus infection (dated by TCRdb to about 2019). What these receptors recognize is not known. These reads were obtained on an Illumina HiSeq 1500. TCRdb applied fastp at Q25 and MiXCR to the public reads, then kept only in-frame beta chains. Records with the same CDR3 protein are collapsed into one entry carrying the most frequent genes and DNA. The sample includes approximately 910,000 distinct CDR3 sequences, with approximately 31% observed a single time. Clones ranked in the top ten supply roughly 13% of the sample. The sample's treatment or condition label is to be understood as: in vitro stimulation with specific CMV peptide epitopes to enrich CMV-specific T cells. Sample: cultured CD8+ T cells from PBMCs, taken from culture after CMV antigen stimulation. Receptors originate from a human donor in good health (CMV status not recorded). Some clones in this sample may be carry-over from other donors' samples.

The V and J genes are TRBV18 and TRBJ1-5; 8 bases match TRBD1. This CDR3 is built from 15 residues. The germline V gene has CDR1 KGHSH and CDR2 LQKENI. V shed 1 base, J shed 3 bases, and the junction held 2 bases outside the gene matches. The CDR3: CASSPRDRINQPQHF. The CDR3 DNA follows: TGTGCCAGCTCACCACGGGACAGGATCAATCAGCCCCAGCATTTT.

This clonotype appeared a few times. V and J are TRBV2 and TRBJ2-3, with 11 positions matching TRBD1. The CDR3 extends over 13 amino acids. Germline V gene sequence: CDR1 SNHLY, CDR2 FYNNEI. The V and J ends lost 9 bases and 3 bases, in that order; junction bases with no gene match: 2. The CDR3 protein is CARRDRGTDTQYF. Here the CDR3 DNA reads TGTGCCAGACGGGACAGGGGGACAGATACGCAGTATTTT.

This chain uses TRBV6-1 with TRBJ2-7, with TRBD2 as a possible D gene (7 bases). Trimming shortened V by 1 base and J by 1 base, and 14 bases separated the two germline ends. The CDR3 is 16 residues long. Germline V gene sequence: CDR1 MNHNS, CDR2 SASEGT. CDR3 sequence (DNA): TGTGCCAGCAGTGAAGGTAGGGGGGGGGAATCCTACGAGCAGTACTTC. It encodes CASSEGRGGESYEQYF.

J is TRBJ2-7 and V is TRBV14; 12 nucleotides align to TRBD2. The V gene end was trimmed by 0 bases and the J gene end by 0 bases; junction bases not matched to a gene: 9. CDR1 is SGHDN, CDR2 FVKESK, per germline. The CDR3 consists of 19 residues. CDR3 loop: CASSQELAGGQSSSYEQYV. The CDR3 DNA reads TGTGCCAGCAGCCAAGAACTAGCGGGGGGACAATCGAGCTCCTACGAGCAGTACGTC.

The V gene is TRBV29-1, the J gene TRBJ2-2; D not resolved. Germline V gene data show CDR1 as SQVTM and CDR2 as ANQGSEA. CDR3 length: 13 amino acids. V was trimmed by 3 bases and J by 0 bases, leaving 5 bases between them. The CDR3 loop is CSVDIPNTGELFF. The DNA for the CDR3 is TGCAGCGTTGATATACCGAACACCGGGGAGCTGTTTTTT.

Notes on this clonotype: Sequence at one end of the junction differs from germline and may be a read error. V and J are TRBV7-9 and TRBJ1-2, with D tentatively TRBD1 (6 bases). The length of the CDR3 is 15 residues. Germline CDR1 is SEHNR and CDR2 is FQNEAQ (reference sequence). CDR3 bases: TGTGTCAGCAGCCTCGGGGGTCCAGGGGCTTATGGCTACACCTTC. Translated, it gives CVSSLGGPGAYGYTF.

This clonotype occurred a few times. The V gene is TRBV4-3, the J gene TRBJ1-2, with unresolved D. The V end was cut by 0 bases, the J end by 3 bases, with 17 bases between. CDR3 length: 17 amino acids. Per germline, CDR1 LGHNA and CDR2 YSLEER. In DNA, the CDR3 is TGCGCCAGCAGCCAAGAGTTTGAGGCCACGGTGGACTATGGCTACACCTTC. It translates to CASSQEFEATVDYGYTF.

This chain uses TRBV4-2 with TRBJ2-2; weak D call: TRBD2 (5 bases). With 0 bases removed from V and 1 base from J, the gap between germline ends came to 12 bases. Per germline, CDR1 LGHNA and CDR2 YNFKEQ. The CDR3 spans 17 residues. CDR3 in amino acids: CASSQDPDEGNTGELFF. CDR3 in DNA: TGTGCCAGCAGCCAAGATCCAGATGAGGGGAACACCGGGGAGCTGTTTTTT.

This clonotype occurred many times. V usage is TRBV4-3 and J usage is TRBJ1-5, with unresolved D. The CDR3 has 18 amino acids. V was clipped by 0 bases and J by 0 bases, with 15 bases between them. CDR1 is LGHNA and CDR2 is YSLEER in the germline V gene. The CDR3 spells CASSQDRAGVASNQPQHF. The CDR3 DNA follows: TGCGCCAGCAGCCAAGATCGGGCAGGCGTGGCTAGCAATCAGCCCCAGCATTTT.

This clonotype was detected only a few times. The chain is built from TRBV6-1 and TRBJ2-3, with no clear D. This CDR3 comprises 15 residues. Germline V lookup: CDR1 MNHNS, CDR2 SASEGT. V lost 5 bases and J 3 bases, leaving 15 bases between the germline ends. CDR3 nucleotide sequence: TGTGCCAGCAGTTACGAGATTATTCTGACAGATACGCAGTATTTT. Translated: CASSYEIILTDTQYF.

This clonotype was seen only a few times. This sequence may be a read error, since a much larger clone differs from it by one base. The chain uses TRBV3-1 and TRBJ1-1; tentatively, D is TRBD1 (6 bases). Trimming removed 1 base at V and 3 bases at J, with 6 bases between. The germline gives CDR1 LGHDT, CDR2 YNNKEL (reference sequence). This CDR3 spans 13 amino acids. CDR3: CASSQAGDTEAFF. The CDR3 DNA reads TGTGCCAGCAGCCAAGCAGGGGACACTGAAGCTTTCTTT.

V is TRBV2 and J is TRBJ1-5; D possibly corresponds to TRBD1 (6 bases). CDR3 size: 14 residues. The germline gives CDR1 SNHLY, CDR2 FYNNEI. Trimming stripped 3 bases from V and 7 bases from J, with 13 bases between. CDR3 loop: CASSDRGGRQPQHF. The CDR3 DNA reads as TGTGCCAGCAGTGATCGGGGGGGGCGCCAGCCCCAGCATTTT.

This clonotype has more than one count but fewer than ten. The chain uses TRBV6-5 and TRBJ2-7, with 14 positions matching TRBD2. V gave up 2 bases and J gave up 3 bases; unmatched junction bases: 15. The CDR3 runs 20 residues. Per germline, CDR1 MNHEY and CDR2 SVGAGI. In DNA, the CDR3 is TGTGCCAGCAGTTACGACCGCGGGACTAGCGGGGGACGCAGCTTCTACGAGCAGTACTTC. This encodes CASSYDRGTSGGRSFYEQYF.

Concerning this clonotype itself: A much larger clone differs by one base, so this may be a read error. The genes are TRBV7-9 and TRBJ2-3, with 7 bases lining up with TRBD1. The germline V gene has CDR1 SEHNR and CDR2 FQNEAQ (reference sequence). The CDR3 sequence is 15 residues long. CDR3 sequence: CTSSLIGTDTDTQYF. The CDR3 region has the DNA TGTACCAGCAGCCTAATCGGGACAGACACAGATACGCAGTATTTT.

The chain has TRBV20-1 and TRBJ1-2; D possibly corresponds to TRBD1 (6 bases). The germline V and J ends were trimmed by 7 bases and 4 bases, with 13 bases remaining between them. CDR1 is DFQATT, CDR2 SNEGSKA, per germline (reference sequence). This CDR3 is 12 amino acids long. The DNA of the CDR3 is TGCAGTGACCGGGACAATATCTATGGCTACACCTTC. Translation: CSDRDNIYGYTF.

This clonotype was counted only a few times. The CDR3 protein is CSANRGKGEQYF. The CDR3 DNA reads as TGCAGTGCTAACAGGGGAAAGGGCGAGCAGTACTTC. The V and J genes are TRBV20-1 and TRBJ2-7, with TRBD1 identical over 7 bases. The V segment lost 4 bases and the J segment 6 bases; nucleotides outside the gene matches: 6. Germline CDR1 and CDR2: DFQATT and SNEGSKA (reference sequence). The CDR3 is made up of 12 amino acids.

The chain has TRBV27 and TRBJ1-1, with a weak D call TRBD1 (5 bases). The germline gives CDR1 MNHEY, CDR2 SMNVEV (reference sequence). CDR3 length: 15 amino acids. Trimming shortened V by 3 bases and J by 0 bases, and 11 bases separated the two germline ends. DNA for the CDR3: TGTGCCAGCAGTTTTGGGGGTCTAATGAACACTGAAGCTTTCTTT. It translates to CASSFGGLMNTEAFF.

This clonotype was seen a few times. The V and J genes are TRBV6-5 and TRBJ2-5; 8 nucleotides line up with TRBD2. Germline V gene lookup returns CDR1 MNHEY and CDR2 SVGAGI. Losses at the gene ends were 7 bases for V and 1 base for J; bases not matched to a gene: 5. The CDR3 runs 14 residues. CDR3: CASTPGGAQETQYF. As DNA, the CDR3 is TGTGCCAGCACCCCGGGGGGGGCCCAAGAGACCCAGTACTTC.

V is TRBV6-6 and J is TRBJ2-1; D is ambiguous. The CDR3 extends over 11 amino acids. Germline V gives CDR1 MNHNY, CDR2 SVGAGI (reference sequence). Trimming took 2 bases from V and 10 from J, leaving 6 bases between them. Here the CDR3 DNA reads TGTGCCAGCAGTTACGATTGGGAGCAGTTCTTC. It translates to CASSYDWEQFF.

The chain uses TRBV28 and TRBJ1-4, with no clear D. Germline V gene data show CDR1 as MDHEN and CDR2 as SYDVKM. With 1 base removed from V and 9 bases from J, the gap between germline ends came to 12 bases. This CDR3 comprises 14 residues. The CDR3 region has the DNA TGTGCCAGCAGTTTATCAGGACCTCCAAAAAAACTGTTTTTT. The encoded protein is CASSLSGPPKKLFF. Together with reference TRBV28 and TRBJ1-4, the CDR3 gives the full variable domain: DVKVTQSSRYLVKRTGEKVFLECVQDMDHENMFWYRQDPGLGLRLIYFSYDVKMKEKGDIPEGYSVSREKKERFSLILESASTNQTSMYLCASSLSGPPKKLFFGSGTQLSVL.

About this clonotype itself: Just one base apart from a much larger clone, this may be a read error. V and J are TRBV7-4 and TRBJ2-3; 9 bases map to TRBD1. This CDR3 is built from 16 residues. The germline V gene has CDR1 SGHVT and CDR2 SQSDAQ. For the CDR3, the DNA is TGTGTCAGCAGCCCAAGACAGGGGGTCCGGGCAGATACGCAGTATTTT. Translation: CVSSPRQGVRADTQYF.